A selection of T cell receptor beta chains follows, all from one sample in a study of molecular identifiers for immune sequencing clone quantification. TCRdb passed the PCR reads through MiXCR, listing each CDR3 protein once. This sample yields about 330,000 distinct CDR3 sequences, of which roughly a quarter are seen a single time; 0.74% belongs to the top ten. The sample was naive CD8+ T cells from blood, with Jurkat cell RNA spiked in. The receptors originated from a human donor in good health. Some libraries in this study had Jurkat cell RNA spiked in. The CDR3 runs from the conserved cysteine through the conserved F or W. D genes are given only for firm matches. Only part of the rows carry a size: once, few, many, or a class if the clone is expanded.

D gene | clone size | J gene | V gene | CDR3 DNA | CDR3 protein
TRBD2 | many | TRBJ2-3 | TRBV27 | TGTGCCAGCAGTTTAGGAGCGGGGGGCGGAGATACGCAGTATTTT | CASSLGAGGGDTQYF
. | few | TRBJ2-2 | TRBV27 | TGTGCCAGCAGTGAATGGGGGCCCGCGTCCGCCGGGGAGCTGTTTTTT | CASSEWGPASAGELFF
. | many | TRBJ1-1 | TRBV7-6 | TGTGCCAGCAGCTCCACCGACAGTAACACTGAAGCTTTCTTT | CASSSTDSNTEAFF
TRBD2 | many | TRBJ2-3 | TRBV7-6 | TGTGCCAGCAGCCTCTCTCGGCGGGGGACCAGCACAGATACGCAGTATTTT | CASSLSRRGTSTDTQYF
. | . | TRBJ2-7 | TRBV4-1 | TGCGCCAGCAGCCAAGTTCCTCCTGGCGGCTACGAGCAGTACTTC | CASSQVPPGGYEQYF
. | . | TRBJ2-7 | TRBV28 | TGTGCCCGCGGTTTTAGTCTCAGCTACGAGCAGTACTTC | CARGFSLSYEQYF
. | . | TRBJ1-1 | TRBV12-3/TRBV12-4 | TGTGCCAGCAGTCTTCAGGGGCCTGAAGCTTTCTTT | CASSLQGPEAFF
. | few | TRBJ1-1 | TRBV27 | TGTGCCAGCAGTTTATCCCCTGGGCGCACTGAAGCTTTCTTT | CASSLSPGRTEAFF
. | . | TRBJ2-1 | TRBV15 | TGTGCCACCAGCAGAGACCCACGGGAAGGCTACAATGAGCAGTTCTTC | CATSRDPREGYNEQFF
. | many | TRBJ2-7 | TRBV25-1 | TGTGCCAGCAGTGGGGGGGTCTACGAGCAGTACTTC | CASSGGVYEQYF
. | few | TRBJ2-4 | TRBV3-1 | TGTGCCAGCAGCCAAGTATCGGGACGAGCCAAAAACATTCAGTACTTC | CASSQVSGRAKNIQYF
TRBD1 | few | TRBJ2-7 | TRBV27 | TGTGCCAGCAGTACTGGACAGGGGAGGGACGAGCAGTACTTC | CASSTGQGRDEQYF
TRBD2 | many | TRBJ2-5 | TRBV29-1 | TGCAGCGTTGACTACCTAGCGGGAGATAGAGAGACCCAGTACTTC | CSVDYLAGDRETQYF
TRBD1 | many | TRBJ2-6 | TRBV4-3 | TGCGCCAGCAGCCAAGATAGGACAGGGAACTCTGGGGCCAACGTCCTGACTTTC | CASSQDRTGNSGANVLTF
. | many | TRBJ2-3 | TRBV4-1 | TGCGCCAGCAGCCAAGGCCCGGCGGTTGATACGCAGTATTTT | CASSQGPAVDTQYF
TRBD1 | many | TRBJ1-1 | TRBV28 | TGTGCCAGCAGTTCCCCTAGGGGGGACAGCGACCTTGCTGAAGCTTTCTTT | CASSSPRGDSDLAEAFF
TRBD1 | . | TRBJ2-1 | TRBV11-2 | TGTGCCAGCAGCAGAGCCCCCGGGACAGGTCTTTCCAATGAGCAGTTCTTC | CASSRAPGTGLSNEQFF
. | many | TRBJ2-1 | TRBV7-2 | TGTGCCAGCAGCTTTCCTAGTGAGCAGTTCTTC | CASSFPSEQFF
TRBD1 | few | TRBJ1-1 | TRBV20-1 | TGCAGTGCTAGCTCGACAGGGTTTGGTTGGGAGGGAGCTTTCTTT | CSASSTGFGWEGAFF
TRBD1 | . | TRBJ1-5 | TRBV6-5 | TGTGCCAGCAAAAATCCCGGGACAGTGGATCAGCCCCAGCATTTT | CASKNPGTVDQPQHF
. | once | TRBJ1-1 | TRBV6-2/TRBV6-3 | TGTGCCAGCAGTTACCGGGGGGGAATGAACACTGAAGCTTTCTTT | CASSYRGGMNTEAFF
. | . | TRBJ2-5 | TRBV30 | TGTGCCTGGACGGAGGGGGCACAGATATACTTC | CAWTEGAQIYF
. | few | TRBJ2-5 | TRBV12-3/TRBV12-4 | TGTGCCAGCAGTTTTGCAACCGGCCGGGGGCCCCAGTACTTC | CASSFATGRGPQYF
. | many | TRBJ2-1 | TRBV24-1 | TGTGCCACCAGTGACTTCACAGGGTACAATGAGCAGTTCTTC | CATSDFTGYNEQFF
. | few | TRBJ1-1 | TRBV4-3 | TGCGCCAGCAGCCCCTCGCGGGGGGCAAGCACTGAAGCTTTCTTT | CASSPSRGASTEAFF
. | . | TRBJ2-1 | TRBV4-3 | TGCGCCAGCAGCCAAGTCCTTGGGCCCTACAATGAGCAGTTCTTC | CASSQVLGPYNEQFF
. | many | TRBJ1-1 | TRBV5-4 | TGTGCCAGCGGGAGTTCACCGAGCACTGAAGCTTTCTTT | CASGSSPSTEAFF
. | many | TRBJ1-1 | TRBV7-2 | TGTGCCAGCAGCCGGGTTAGCTATCGGGAAGCTGAAGCTTTCTTT | CASSRVSYREAEAFF
TRBD1 | . | TRBJ1-1 | TRBV4-2 | TGTGCCAGCAGCCCCCCGGATGGAATGGTGGCAGGGGGCGGCAAGGACACTGAAGCTTTCTTT | CASSPPDGMVAGGGKDTEAFF
TRBD1 | many | TRBJ1-5 | TRBV2 | TGTGCCAGCAGTCGGACTGCCCCGGGACAGGTCTATAGCAATCAGCCCCAGCATTTT | CASSRTAPGQVYSNQPQHF
. | many | TRBJ1-1 | TRBV7-6 | TGTGCCAGCAGCGTTGGGGTCAGGATTCTTAAGAACACTGAAGCTTTCTTT | CASSVGVRILKNTEAFF
. | few | TRBJ2-3 | TRBV27 | TGTGCCAGCAGTTTCTGGGGAGAGGCAGATACGCAGTATTTT | CASSFWGEADTQYF
. | few | TRBJ2-3 | TRBV19 | TGTGCCAGTAGTACCCCCCCAGATACGCAGTATTTT | CASSTPPDTQYF
TRBD1 | few | TRBJ1-2 | TRBV29-1 | TGCAGCGTTGAAGCCATCACAGGGGGCGGAGACTATGGCTACACCTTC | CSVEAITGGGDYGYTF
. | few | TRBJ2-3 | TRBV7-9 | TGTGCCAGCAGCAGAGGTCCCATAGGGGGAGATACGCAGTATTTT | CASSRGPIGGDTQYF
. | . | TRBJ1-1 | TRBV7-9 | TGTGCCAGCAGCCCACGGACCCTTGGCGACACTGAAGCTTTCTTT | CASSPRTLGDTEAFF
. | many | TRBJ1-1 | TRBV6-2/TRBV6-3 | TGTGCCAGCAGTTACTCGATGGCCCAGAACACTGAAGCTTTCTTT | CASSYSMAQNTEAFF
. | once | TRBJ2-7 | TRBV11-2 | TGTGCCAGCAGCCCCTCGCGCTTGGCGGGTACCTACGAGCAGTACTTC | CASSPSRLAGTYEQYF
. | few | TRBJ1-4 | TRBV11-2 | TGTGCCAGCAGCTTAGGGGCACAAACTAATGAAAAACTGTTTTTT | CASSLGAQTNEKLFF
. | . | TRBJ2-7 | TRBV30 | TGTGCCTGGAGAAGTGCCTACGAGCAGTACTTC | CAWRSAYEQYF
TRBD1 | many | TRBJ1-1 | TRBV6-2/TRBV6-3 | TGTGCCAGCAGTCCTGTACAGGGGAAAGCTTTCTTT | CASSPVQGKAFF
TRBD1 | many | TRBJ1-4 | TRBV7-9 | TGTGCCAGCAGCCCTCCCGGGACAGGTGAAAAACTGTTTTTT | CASSPPGTGEKLFF
TRBD2 | many | TRBJ2-5 | TRBV20-1 | TGCAGTGCTACGGAACTAGCGGGCCAAGAGACCCAGTACTTC | CSATELAGQETQYF
TRBD2 | . | TRBJ2-1 | TRBV4-1 | TGCGCCAGCAGCCCTAGCGGGGGGGCAAATGAGCAGTTCTTC | CASSPSGGANEQFF
. | few | TRBJ1-1 | TRBV29-1 | TGCAGCGTTGAACCGCCGGCAAACACTGAAGCTTTCTTT | CSVEPPANTEAFF
. | many | TRBJ2-2 | TRBV29-1 | TGCAGCGTAGTTGAAACCGGGGAGCTGTTTTTT | CSVVETGELFF
. | many | TRBJ2-2 | TRBV3-1 | TGTGCCAGCAGCCAAGATAACACCGGGGAGCTGTTTTTT | CASSQDNTGELFF
. | few | TRBJ2-5 | TRBV14 | TGTGCCAGCAGCCCAGAGGGGGTCGGCCTGGAGACCCAGTACTTC | CASSPEGVGLETQYF
. | few | TRBJ2-5 | TRBV7-2 | TGTGCCAGCACCGGTGCCCAAGAGACCCAGTACTTC | CASTGAQETQYF
TRBD2 | many | TRBJ2-3 | TRBV7-9 | TGTGCCAGCAGCTTTACTAGCGGGGGCACAGATACGCAGTATTTT | CASSFTSGGTDTQYF
. | . | TRBJ1-5 | TRBV6-2/TRBV6-3 | TGTGCCAGCAGCCCAGACAGCCACAATCAGCCCCAGCATTTT | CASSPDSHNQPQHF
TRBD2 | . | TRBJ2-7 | TRBV4-3 | TGCGCCAGCAGCCCAGCCCGAAGCGGGAACCAGTACGAGCAGTACTTC | CASSPARSGNQYEQYF
. | . | TRBJ2-2 | TRBV6-1 | TGTGCCAGCAGCCCCATCATAAGCCTAAACACCGGGGAGCTGTTTTTT | CASSPIISLNTGELFF
. | . | TRBJ1-1 | TRBV28 | TGTGCCGGCAGTTTTGTGGGGAACACTGAAGCTTTCTTT | CAGSFVGNTEAFF
TRBD1 | few | TRBJ2-3 | TRBV5-4 | TGTGCCAGCAGCGCCGGGACAGGGGAGGCAGATACGCAGTATTTT | CASSAGTGEADTQYF
. | . | TRBJ2-1 | TRBV11-3 | TGTGCCAGCAGCTTAGGAGGGGATGAGCAGTTCTTC | CASSLGGDEQFF
. | many | TRBJ1-2 | TRBV29-1 | TGCAGCGTGATCAGCTTTGATCGCTACACCTTC | CSVISFDRYTF